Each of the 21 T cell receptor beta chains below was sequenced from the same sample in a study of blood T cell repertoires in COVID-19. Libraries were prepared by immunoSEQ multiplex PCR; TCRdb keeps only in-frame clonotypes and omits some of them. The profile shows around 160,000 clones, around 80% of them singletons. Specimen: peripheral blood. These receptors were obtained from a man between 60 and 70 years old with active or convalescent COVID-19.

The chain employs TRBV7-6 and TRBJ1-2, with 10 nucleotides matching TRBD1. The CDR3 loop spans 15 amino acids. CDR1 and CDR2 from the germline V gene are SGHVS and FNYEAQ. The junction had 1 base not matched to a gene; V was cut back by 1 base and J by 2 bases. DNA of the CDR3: TGTGCCAGCAGCTTAGGGGGACAGGGGAACTATGGCTACACCTTC. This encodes CASSLGGQGNYGYTF.

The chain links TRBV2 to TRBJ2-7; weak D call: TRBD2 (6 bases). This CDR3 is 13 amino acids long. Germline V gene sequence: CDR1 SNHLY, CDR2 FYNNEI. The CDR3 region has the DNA TGTGCGCGAGCAGCGGAGGGGCGGAACGAGCAGTACTTC. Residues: CARAAEGRNEQYF.

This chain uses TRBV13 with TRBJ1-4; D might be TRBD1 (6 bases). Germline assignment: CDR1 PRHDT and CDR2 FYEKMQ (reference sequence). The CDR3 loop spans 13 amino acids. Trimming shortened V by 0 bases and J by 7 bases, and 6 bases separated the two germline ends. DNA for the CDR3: TGTGCCAGCAGCTTAGGCAGGGGTGAAAAACTGTTTTTT. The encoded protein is CASSLGRGEKLFF.

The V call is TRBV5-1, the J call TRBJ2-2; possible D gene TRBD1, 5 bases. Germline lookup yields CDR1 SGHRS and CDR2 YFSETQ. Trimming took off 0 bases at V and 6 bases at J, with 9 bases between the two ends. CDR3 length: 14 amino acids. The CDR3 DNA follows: TGCGCCAGCAGCTTGGCCTCAGGGTCCGGGGAGCTGTTTTTT. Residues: CASSLASGSGELFF.

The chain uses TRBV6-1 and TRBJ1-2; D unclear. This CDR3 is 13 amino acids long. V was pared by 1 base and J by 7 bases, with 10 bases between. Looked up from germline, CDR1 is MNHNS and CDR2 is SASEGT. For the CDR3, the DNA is TGTGCCAGCAGTGAAGGTCAGAGGGCTGGCTACACCTTC. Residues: CASSEGQRAGYTF.

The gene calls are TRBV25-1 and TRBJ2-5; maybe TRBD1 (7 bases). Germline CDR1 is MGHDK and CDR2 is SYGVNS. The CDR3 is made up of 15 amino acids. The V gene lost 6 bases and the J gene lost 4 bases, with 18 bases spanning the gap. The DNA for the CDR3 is TGTGCCAGCAGGCCTAAGACAGGGCGGGGAGAGACCCAGTACTTC. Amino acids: CASRPKTGRGETQYF. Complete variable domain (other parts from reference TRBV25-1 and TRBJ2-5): EADIYQTPRYLVIGTGKKITLECSQTMGHDKMYWYQQDPGMELHLIHYSYGVNSTEKGDLSSESTVSRIRTEHFPLTLESARPSHTSQYLCASRPKTGRGETQYFGPGTRLLVL.

The DNA for the CDR3 is TGTGCCAGCAGGGCGGCCGGGACAGGGGGGGCCGGGGAGCTGTTTTTT. This codes for CASRAAGTGGAGELFF. This chain uses TRBV13 with TRBJ2-2; TRBD1 agrees at 11 bases. The CDR3 loop spans 16 amino acids. Germline V gives CDR1 PRHDT, CDR2 FYEKMQ (reference sequence). J lost 6 bases, V lost 6 bases, and 9 bases had no gene match.

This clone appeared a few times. As DNA, the CDR3 is TGTGCCAGCAGAAGTTATAGCGGGAGCGTTTACAATGAGCAGTTCTTC. It is translated as CASRSYSGSVYNEQFF. The rearrangement links TRBV7-2 to TRBJ2-1; 9 bases line up with TRBD2. This CDR3 contains 16 residues. Germline trimming cut 6 bases from V and 4 bases from J; bases unmatched to any gene: 10. Germline V gene sequence: CDR1 SGHTA, CDR2 FQGNSA.

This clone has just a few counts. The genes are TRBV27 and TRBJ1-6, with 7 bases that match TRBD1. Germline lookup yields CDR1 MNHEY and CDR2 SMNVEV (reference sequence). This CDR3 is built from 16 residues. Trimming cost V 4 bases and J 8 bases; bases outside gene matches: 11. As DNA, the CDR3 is TGTGCCAGCAGTTCCCGACTAACAGGGGAAGATTCACCCCTCCACTTT. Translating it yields CASSSRLTGEDSPLHF.

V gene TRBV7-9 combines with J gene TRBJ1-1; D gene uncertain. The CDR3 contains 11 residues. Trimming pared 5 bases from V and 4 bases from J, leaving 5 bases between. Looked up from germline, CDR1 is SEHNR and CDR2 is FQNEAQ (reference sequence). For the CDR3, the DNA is TGTGCCAGCAGCCTGAGCACTGAAGCTTTCTTT. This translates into CASSLSTEAFF.

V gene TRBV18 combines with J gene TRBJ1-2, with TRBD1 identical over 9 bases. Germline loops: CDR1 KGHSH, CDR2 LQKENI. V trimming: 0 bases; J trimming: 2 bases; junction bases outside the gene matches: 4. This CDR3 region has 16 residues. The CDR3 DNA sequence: TGTGCCAGCTCACCACCTCGACAGGGGGGAAACTATGGCTACACCTTC. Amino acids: CASSPPRQGGNYGYTF.

CDR3 loop: CASSRRRVEQYF. The DNA for the CDR3 is TGTGCCAGCAGTAGACGACGGGTAGAGCAGTACTTC. This chain connects TRBV12-3 or TRBV12-4 to TRBJ2-7; no clear D gene. The CDR3 length is 12 residues. Trimming left V 5 bases short and J 7 bases short, with 12 bases between.

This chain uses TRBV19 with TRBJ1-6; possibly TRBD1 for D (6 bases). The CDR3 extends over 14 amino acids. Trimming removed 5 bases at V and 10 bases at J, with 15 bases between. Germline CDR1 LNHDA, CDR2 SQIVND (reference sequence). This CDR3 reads CASSVQGSESPLHF. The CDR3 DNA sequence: TGTGCCAGTAGTGTACAGGGTTCGGAATCACCCCTCCACTTT.

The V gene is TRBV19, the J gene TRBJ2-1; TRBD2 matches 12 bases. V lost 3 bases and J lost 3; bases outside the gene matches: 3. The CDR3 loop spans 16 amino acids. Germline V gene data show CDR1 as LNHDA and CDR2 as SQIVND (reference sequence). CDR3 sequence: CASSIGTSGFYNEQFF. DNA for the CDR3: TGTGCCAGTAGTATCGGGACTAGCGGGTTCTACAATGAGCAGTTCTTC.

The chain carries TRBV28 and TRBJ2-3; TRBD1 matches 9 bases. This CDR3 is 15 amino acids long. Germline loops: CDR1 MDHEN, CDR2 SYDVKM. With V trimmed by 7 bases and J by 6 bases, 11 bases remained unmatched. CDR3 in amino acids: CASIHSGTGWDTQYF. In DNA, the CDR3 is TGTGCCAGCATTCACTCCGGGACAGGGTGGGATACGCAGTATTTT.

The CDR3: CASSLGTGPYGYTF. The CDR3, as DNA: TGTGCCAGCAGCTTGGGGACAGGGCCGTATGGCTACACCTTC. The chain is built from TRBV5-5 and TRBJ1-2; 8 nucleotides agree with TRBD1. The CDR3 has 14 amino acids. The germline gives CDR1 SGHKS, CDR2 YYEKEE (reference sequence). V lost 0 bases, J lost 5 bases, and 3 bases stayed unmatched.

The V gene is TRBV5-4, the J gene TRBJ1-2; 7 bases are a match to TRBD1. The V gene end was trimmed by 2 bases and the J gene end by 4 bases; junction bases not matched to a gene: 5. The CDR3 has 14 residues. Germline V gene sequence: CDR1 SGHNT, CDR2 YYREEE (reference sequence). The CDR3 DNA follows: TGTGCCAGCAGCTTCCGGGACAGATCCTATGGCTACACCTTC. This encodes CASSFRDRSYGYTF.

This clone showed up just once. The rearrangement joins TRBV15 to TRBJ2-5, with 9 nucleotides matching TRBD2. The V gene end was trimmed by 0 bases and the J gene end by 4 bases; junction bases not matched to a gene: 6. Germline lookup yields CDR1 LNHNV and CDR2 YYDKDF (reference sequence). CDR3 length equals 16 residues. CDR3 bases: TGTGCCACCAGCAGAGATTGGGCGGGAGGGCCAGAGACCCAGTACTTC. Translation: CATSRDWAGGPETQYF.

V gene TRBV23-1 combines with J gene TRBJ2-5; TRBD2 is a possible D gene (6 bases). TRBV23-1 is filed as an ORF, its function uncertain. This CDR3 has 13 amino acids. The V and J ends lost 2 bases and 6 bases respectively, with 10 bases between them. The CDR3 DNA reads TGCGCCAGCAGTCAAAGCGGGTGGCAGACCCAGTACTTC. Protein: CASSQSGWQTQYF.

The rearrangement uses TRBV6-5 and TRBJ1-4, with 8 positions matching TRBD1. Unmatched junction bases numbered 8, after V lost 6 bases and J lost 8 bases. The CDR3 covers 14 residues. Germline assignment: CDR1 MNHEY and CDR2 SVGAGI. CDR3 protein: CASRDRAVEEKLFF. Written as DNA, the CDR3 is TGTGCCAGCAGGGACAGGGCGGTTGAAGAAAAACTGTTTTTT.

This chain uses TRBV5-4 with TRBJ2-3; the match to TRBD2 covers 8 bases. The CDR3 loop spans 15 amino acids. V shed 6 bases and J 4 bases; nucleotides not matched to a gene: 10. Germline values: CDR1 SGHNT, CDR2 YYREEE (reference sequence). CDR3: CASTLGTSSADTQYF. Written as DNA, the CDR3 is TGTGCCAGCACCCTTGGGACTAGTAGTGCAGATACGCAGTATTTT.